The present T cell receptor beta chain was sequenced within a study of cytomegalovirus exposure and HLA in healthy donors. Study observations and caveats: Reports indicated that the classifier achieved high specificity and sensitivity in diagnosing cytomegalovirus status. Immune exposure information comprised only CMV serostatus.

The CDR3 sequence is 16 residues long. The V gene lost 4 bases and the J gene lost 2 bases, with 15 bases spanning the gap. Germline CDR1 MGHRA, CDR2 YSYEKL. PCR primers comprised 60 Vbeta and 13 Jbeta primers. TCRdb keeps only in-frame clones here, not all; method: immunoSEQ multiplex PCR. The sample has 150,000 to 200,000 clones, roughly 75% seen once. Concerning this clone: Its specificity is not known.

This chain joins TRBV4-1 and TRBJ1-5; a weak D match, TRBD1 (5 bases). This receptor was taken from a male donor in good health and CMV-seronegative. The material sequenced was PBMCs. CDR3 region: CASSPGLVMGNQPQHF. CDR3 nucleotides: TGCGCCAGCAGCCCGGGACTGGTCATGGGCAATCAGCCCCAGCATTTT.